This T cell receptor beta chain was profiled in a study of cytomegalovirus exposure and HLA in healthy donors. Primers: 60 Vbeta forward and 13 Jbeta reverse. The table came from immunoSEQ multiplex PCR; TCRdb's copy has only in-frame clones and leaves some out. The table has over 100,000 clones, less than 65% seen once. This clone appeared a few times. Its cognate antigen is unknown. Regarding the study as a whole: A prior analysis recorded that most TCR beta V segments were productive about 90% or about 30% of the time.

The sequenced sample consisted of PBMCs. The TCR originated in a man between 40 and 49 years old in good health and CMV-seropositive.

The chain's CDR3 is CASSPPRDRNTGELFF. The CDR3 nucleotides are TGTGCCAGCAGCCCTCCCCGGGACAGAAACACCGGGGAGCTGTTTTTT. V and J are TRBV6-6 and TRBJ2-2; 7 bases line up with TRBD1. This CDR3 is built from 16 residues. The germline CDR1 and CDR2 sequences are MNHNY and SVGAGI (reference sequence). With V trimmed by 6 bases and J by 2 bases, 9 bases remained unmatched.